Below, one T cell receptor (beta chain) is given with its context. Specified time point: newly diagnosed GD, antithyroid drugs for less than 3 months. From PBMCs, RNA was extracted and then used to make the TCR library. This entry comes from a study of regulatory T cells in long-lasting Graves disease. CDR3 regions were amplified by Arm-PCR using iRepertoire HTBI primers to build TCR beta libraries. TCRdb re-called the multiplex PCR reads with MiXCR, one entry per CDR3 protein. Of 200,000 to 250,000 distinct CDR3 sequences in the sample, around a fifth were seen once. These data are also associated with another study on T cells in Graves' hyperthyroidism and ophthalmopathy. That report notes: Investigators excluded patients with uncontrolled infection, other autoimmune disease, pregnancy or lactation.

This sequence was found in a woman between 25 and 40 years old with Graves disease. The sequencing used peripheral blood mononuclear cells (PBMCs), collected at new diagnosis, from a patient treated with antithyroid drugs.

The CDR3 spells CASSIREGAGEQYF. CDR3 coding DNA: TGTGCCAGTAGTATCAGGGAGGGGGCTGGAGAGCAGTACTTC. This chain links TRBV19 with TRBJ2-7; perhaps D is TRBD1 or TRBD2 (7 bases each). The CDR3 loop spans 14 amino acids. Trimming cost V 3 bases and J 7 bases, with 16 bases left between them. Germline CDR1 is LNHDA and CDR2 is SQIVND (reference sequence). The full variable domain, rest sourced from reference TRBV19 and TRBJ2-7, is DGGITQSPKYLFRKEGQNVTLSCEQNLNHDAMYWYRQDPGQGLRLIYYSQIVNDFQKGDIAEGYSVSREKKESFPLTVTSAQKNPTAFYLCASSIREGAGEQYFGPGTRLTVT.